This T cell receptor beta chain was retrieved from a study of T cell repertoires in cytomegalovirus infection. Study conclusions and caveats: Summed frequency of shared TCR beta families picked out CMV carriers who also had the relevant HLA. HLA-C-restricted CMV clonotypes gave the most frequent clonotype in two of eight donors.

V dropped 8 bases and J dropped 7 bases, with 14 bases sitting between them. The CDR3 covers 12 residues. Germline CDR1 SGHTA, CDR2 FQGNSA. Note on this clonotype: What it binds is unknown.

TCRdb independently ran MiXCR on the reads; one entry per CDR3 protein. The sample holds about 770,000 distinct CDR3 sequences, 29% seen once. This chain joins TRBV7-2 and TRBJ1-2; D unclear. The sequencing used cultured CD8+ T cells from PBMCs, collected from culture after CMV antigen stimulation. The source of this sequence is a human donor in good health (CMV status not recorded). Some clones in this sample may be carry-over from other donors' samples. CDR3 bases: TGTGCCAGCTCTGGTCGGCCCGTTGGCTACACCTTC. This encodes CASSGRPVGYTF.